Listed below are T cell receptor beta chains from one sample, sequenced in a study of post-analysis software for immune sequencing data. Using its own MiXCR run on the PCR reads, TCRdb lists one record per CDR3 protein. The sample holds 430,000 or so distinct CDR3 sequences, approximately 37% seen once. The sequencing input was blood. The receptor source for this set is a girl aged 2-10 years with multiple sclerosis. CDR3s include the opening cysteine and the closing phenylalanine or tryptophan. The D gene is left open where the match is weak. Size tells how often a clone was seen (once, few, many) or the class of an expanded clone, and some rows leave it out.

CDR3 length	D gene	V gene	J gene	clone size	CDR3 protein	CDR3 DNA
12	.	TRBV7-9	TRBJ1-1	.	CASSYATSEAFF	TGTGCCAGCAGCTATGCGACATCTGAAGCTTTCTTT
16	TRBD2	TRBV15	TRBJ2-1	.	CATSRASGTSGGEQFF	TGTGCCACCAGCAGAGCGAGCGGGACTAGCGGGGGTGAGCAGTTCTTC
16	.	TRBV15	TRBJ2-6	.	CATSRGARSGANVLTF	TGTGCCACCAGCAGAGGCGCACGCTCTGGGGCCAACGTCCTGACTTTC
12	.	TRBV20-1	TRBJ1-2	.	CSARQGRSGYTF	TGCAGTGCTAGACAGGGACGCAGTGGCTACACCTTC
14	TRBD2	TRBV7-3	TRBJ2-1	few	CASSLLAGANEQFF	TGTGCCAGCAGCCTACTAGCGGGAGCGAATGAGCAGTTCTTC
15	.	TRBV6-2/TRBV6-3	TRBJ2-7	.	CASRKIYDRNNEQYF	TGTGCCAGCAGAAAAATATACGACAGGAACAATGAGCAGTACTTC
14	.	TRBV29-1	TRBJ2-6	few	CSVGGMLGANVLTF	TGCAGCGTTGGGGGTATGTTAGGGGCCAACGTCCTGACTTTC
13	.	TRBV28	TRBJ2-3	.	CASRTPKGFAQYF	TGTGCCAGCAGGACTCCTAAGGGATTTGCACAGTATTTT
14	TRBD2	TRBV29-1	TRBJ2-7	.	CSVSLAEATYEQYF	TGCAGCGTTTCGCTAGCGGAGGCAACCTACGAGCAGTACTTC
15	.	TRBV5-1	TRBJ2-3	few	CASSPRTTDTDTQYF	TGCGCCAGCAGCCCCCGGACAACTGACACAGATACGCAGTATTTT
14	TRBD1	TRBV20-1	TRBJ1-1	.	CSALQGALETEAFF	TGCAGTGCTTTACAGGGGGCGCTTGAGACTGAAGCTTTCTTT
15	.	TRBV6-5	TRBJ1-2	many	CASSYSIGAGTGYTF	TGTGCCAGCAGTTACTCGATCGGAGCAGGGACTGGCTACACCTTC
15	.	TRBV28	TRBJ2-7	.	CARKSSDRTAYEQYF	TGTGCCAGGAAATCTTCCGACAGGACCGCCTACGAGCAGTACTTC
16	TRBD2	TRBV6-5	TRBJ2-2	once	CASKRGTPSGTGELFF	TGTGCCAGCAAGCGGGGAACCCCCTCGGGCACCGGGGAGCTGTTTTTT
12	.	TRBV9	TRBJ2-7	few	CASSVDQVEQYF	TGTGCCAGCAGCGTAGATCAGGTCGAGCAGTACTTC
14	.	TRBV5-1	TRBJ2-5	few	CASSLNVQRETQYF	TGCGCCAGCAGCTTGAACGTCCAGAGAGAGACCCAGTACTTC
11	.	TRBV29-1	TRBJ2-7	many	CSVEAQYEQYF	TGCAGCGTTGAGGCGCAGTACGAGCAGTACTTC
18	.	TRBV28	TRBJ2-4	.	CASSLPPGLPRAKNIQYF	TGTGCCAGCAGTTTACCGCCAGGGTTGCCGAGGGCCAAAAACATTCAGTACTTC
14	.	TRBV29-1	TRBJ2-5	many	CSVAALGVEETQYF	TGCAGCGTTGCAGCCCTAGGAGTGGAAGAGACCCAGTACTTC
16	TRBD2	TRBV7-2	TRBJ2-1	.	CASSPRTTSGGNEQFF	TGTGCCAGCAGCCCGCGAACCACTAGCGGCGGAAATGAGCAGTTCTTC
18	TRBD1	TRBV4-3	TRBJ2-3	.	CASSQLWDSPSSTDTQYF	TGCGCCAGCAGTCAACTGTGGGACAGTCCGTCTAGCACAGATACGCAGTATTTT
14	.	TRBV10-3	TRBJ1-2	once	CAISVQGRGDGYTF	TGTGCCATCAGTGTCCAGGGCAGAGGGGATGGCTACACCTTC
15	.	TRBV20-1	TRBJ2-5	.	CSAREPGVGQETQYF	TGCAGTGCTAGAGAGCCGGGGGTGGGGCAAGAGACCCAGTACTTC
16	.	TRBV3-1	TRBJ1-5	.	CASSQDQPGEDQPQHF	TGTGCCAGCAGCCAAGATCAGCCAGGGGAGGATCAGCCCCAGCATTTT
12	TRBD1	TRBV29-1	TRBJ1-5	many	CSVRQGQQPQHF	TGCAGCGTGCGTCAGGGACAGCAGCCCCAGCATTTT
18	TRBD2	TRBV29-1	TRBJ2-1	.	CSVTGLAGHQHRDNEQFF	TGCAGCGTCACAGGACTAGCGGGACACCAACATCGGGACAATGAGCAGTTCTTC
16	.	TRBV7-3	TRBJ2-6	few	CASTQRGNSGANVLTF	TGTGCCAGCACCCAAAGGGGCAACTCTGGGGCCAACGTCCTGACTTTC
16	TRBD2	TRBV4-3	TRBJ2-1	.	CASSQKAGVSYNEQFF	TGCGCCAGCAGCCAAAAAGCGGGAGTCTCCTACAATGAGCAGTTCTTC
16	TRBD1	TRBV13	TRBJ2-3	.	CASSRTGTGEADTQYF	TGTGCCAGCAGTAGGACGGGGACAGGGGAAGCAGATACGCAGTATTTT
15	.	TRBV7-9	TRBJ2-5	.	CASSLVNSRQETQYF	TGTGCCAGCAGCTTAGTTAACAGCAGACAAGAGACCCAGTACTTC
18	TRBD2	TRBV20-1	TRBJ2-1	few	CSARAGRGGYPSPNEQFF	TGCAGTGCTAGAGCTGGGCGGGGGGGCTACCCATCCCCCAATGAGCAGTTCTTC
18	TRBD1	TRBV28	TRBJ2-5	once	CASSHIPGQALPQEAQYF	TGTGCCAGCAGTCACATCCCGGGACAGGCCCTCCCACAAGAGGCCCAGTACTTC
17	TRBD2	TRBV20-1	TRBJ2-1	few	CSASGTSSPFNYNEQFF	TGCAGTGCCTCCGGGACTAGCTCTCCATTTAATTACAATGAGCAGTTCTTC
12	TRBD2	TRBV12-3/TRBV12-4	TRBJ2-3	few	CGTSGITDTQYF	TGTGGCACTAGCGGGATCACAGATACGCAGTATTTT
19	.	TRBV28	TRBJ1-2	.	CASSFPLYRALLFNYGYTF	TGTGCCAGCAGTTTCCCCCTATACCGGGCCCTCCTTTTTAACTATGGCTACACCTTC
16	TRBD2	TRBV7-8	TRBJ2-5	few	CASSLSHGLAGETQYF	TGTGCCAGCAGCTTATCCCATGGACTAGCGGGAGAGACCCAGTACTTC
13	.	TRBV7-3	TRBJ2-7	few	CASSLTKNYEQYF	TGTGCCAGCAGCTTAACGAAGAATTACGAGCAGTACTTC
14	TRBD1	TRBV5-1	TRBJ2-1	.	CASSLGDRFNEQFF	TGCGCCAGCAGCTTGGGGGACAGGTTCAATGAGCAGTTCTTC
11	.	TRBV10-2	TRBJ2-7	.	CASTVGYEQYF	TGCGCCAGTACTGTCGGGTACGAGCAGTACTTC
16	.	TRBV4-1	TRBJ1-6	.	CASSQVGGLERSPLHF	TGCGCCAGCAGCCAAGTCGGAGGTTTAGAGAGATCACCCCTCCACTTT
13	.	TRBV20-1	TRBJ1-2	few	CSARDVPHYGYTF	TGCAGTGCTAGAGACGTACCCCACTATGGCTACACCTTC
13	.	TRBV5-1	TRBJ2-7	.	CASRLRASHEQYF	TGCGCCAGCCGACTCAGGGCTTCCCACGAGCAGTACTTC
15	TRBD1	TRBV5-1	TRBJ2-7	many	CASSHRDSSSYEQYF	TGCGCCAGCAGCCACCGGGACAGTTCTTCCTACGAGCAGTACTTC
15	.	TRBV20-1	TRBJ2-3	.	CSANNLQTSTDTQYF	TGCAGTGCAAACAACCTGCAGACTAGCACAGATACGCAGTATTTT
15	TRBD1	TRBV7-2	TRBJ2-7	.	CASRQGQGGVYEQYF	TGTGCCAGCAGACAAGGACAGGGGGGCGTCTACGAGCAGTACTTC
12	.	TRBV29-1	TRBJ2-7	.	CSVEKAGYGQYF	TGCAGCGTGGAAAAGGCTGGGTATGGGCAGTACTTC
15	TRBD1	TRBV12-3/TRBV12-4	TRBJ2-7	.	CASSFGTGGIYEQYF	TGTGCCAGCAGCTTCGGGACAGGGGGGATCTACGAGCAGTACTTC
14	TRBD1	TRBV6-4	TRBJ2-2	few	CASSRNRGTGELFF	TGTGCCAGCAGCCGAAACAGGGGAACCGGGGAGCTGTTTTTT